These 7 T cell receptor beta chains share one sample of origin, sequenced in a study of blood T cells in healthy people across ages. Sample-barcoded 5' priming and a J-beta primer mix drove a second PCR of about 6 to 12 cycles. TCRdb re-called the 5' RACE reads with MiXCR, one entry per CDR3 protein. The sample yields some 780,000 distinct CDR3 sequences, about 56% seen once. The specimen sequenced was blood. These receptors were obtained from a middle-aged man in good health.

The chain has TRBV4-2 and TRBJ2-7, with 9 bases aligning to TRBD2. This CDR3 is built from 16 residues. Unmatched junction bases numbered 3, after V lost 0 bases and J lost 0 bases. Per germline, CDR1 LGHNA and CDR2 YNFKEQ. CDR3 DNA sequence: TGTGCCAGCAGCCAAGAGGCGACTAGCGGCTCCTACGAGCAGTACTTC. This encodes CASSQEATSGSYEQYF.

This clonotype has only a few counts. The chain joins TRBV6-5 to TRBJ2-7; D possibly corresponds to TRBD1 (6 bases). The CDR3 is 14 residues long. Germline-derived CDR1 and CDR2 are MNHEY and SVGAGI. V dropped 2 bases and J dropped 4 bases, with 12 bases sitting between them. In nucleotides, the CDR3 is TGTGCCAGCAGTTACACACGGGACACTTACGAGCAGTACTTC. Protein sequence: CASSYTRDTYEQYF.

CDR3 region: CASSPYYGTSGSHEQYF. The CDR3 nucleotides are TGTGCCAGCAGTCCGTACTACGGGACTAGCGGGAGCCACGAGCAGTACTTC. This sequence joins TRBV28 and TRBJ2-7; 14 nucleotides align to TRBD2. With V trimmed by 5 bases and J by 5 bases, 11 bases remained unmatched. CDR1 and CDR2 from the germline V gene are MDHEN and SYDVKM. The CDR3 length is 17 residues.

V and J are TRBV25-1 and TRBJ2-3; D might be TRBD1 or TRBD2, each matching 5 bases. The CDR3 has 15 amino acids. Trimming took 1 base from V and 2 from J, leaving 10 bases between them. Germline values: CDR1 MGHDK, CDR2 SYGVNS. The CDR3, as DNA: TGTGCCAGCAGTGAATTCCGAGGGGACACAGATACGCAGTATTTT. As protein: CASSEFRGDTDTQYF.

Only a few counts were recorded for this clonotype. V usage is TRBV20-1 and J usage is TRBJ2-1, with 7 bases identical to TRBD1. The CDR3 consists of 17 residues. The J segment lost 2 bases and the V segment lost 3 bases, leaving 13 bases of the junction unmatched. Germline CDR1 and CDR2: DFQATT and SNEGSKA (reference sequence). The CDR3 nucleotides are TGCAGTGCTAGCTCAATAGACAGGGCATCCCCCTACAATGAGCAGTTCTTC. It yields the protein CSASSIDRASPYNEQFF.

This clonotype was observed a single time. The J gene is TRBJ1-4, the V gene TRBV2; possible D gene TRBD1, 6 bases. Trimming removed 4 bases at V and 11 bases at J, with 14 bases between. This CDR3 is 13 amino acids long. Germline assignment: CDR1 SNHLY and CDR2 FYNNEI. For the CDR3, the DNA is TGTGCCAGCAGTGGACAGGTGGAGGGGAAACTGTTTTTT. Its protein is CASSGQVEGKLFF.

On this clonotype itself: The junction does not match germline at one end; this may be a read error. This sequence joins TRBV6-1 and TRBJ2-6, with D unclear. This CDR3 is built from 17 residues. Germline V CDR1 and CDR2: MNHNS, SASEGT. CDR3 residues: CVSSRRTVPSGANVLTF. CDR3 in DNA: TGTGTCAGCAGCCGCCGGACGGTCCCCTCTGGGGCCAACGTCCTGACTTTC.